This T cell receptor (beta chain) was recovered during a study of T cells in Graves' hyperthyroidism and ophthalmopathy (dated by TCRdb to between 2018 and 2021). Regarding the complete study: Peripheral blood was sampled at the time of initial diagnosis, prior to any treatment. A discovery cohort of roughly 96 patients, about 43 with Graves' ophthalmopathy and approximately 60 with stable Graves' hyperthyroidism, was used to find distinguishing TCR V-J signatures. Whether ophthalmopathy could be predicted prospectively was tested in an independent validation cohort made up of about 18 hyperthyroidism patients plus 17 patients who later progressed to ophthalmopathy. The 95 to 100 discovery patients were randomly divided into training and test sets at a 7:3 ratio. The study also compared thyroid tissue and blood T-cell repertoires from five or six Graves' hyperthyroidism patients. Once sampling was done, hyperthyroidism patients were given methimazole at a starting dose of 30 mg daily, whereas ophthalmopathy patients were given high-dose intravenous methylprednisolone. According to the paper, TCR Vbeta CDR3 sequencing was carried out on about 140 peripheral blood samples, which came from under 50 ophthalmopathy, about 75 hyperthyroidism and approximately 17 progressor patients.

Points the paper makes about the study in general: Ophthalmopathy was separated from stable hyperthyroidism by a 13 V-J signature model, with 85% to 90% sensitivity and about 81% specificity obtained in cross-validation and 80%/75% obtained in testing. No statistical method was used to set the sample size in advance, and investigators knew the group allocation. Most expanded thyroid clonotypes (frequency above 0.001) were also detected in blood, suggesting blood repertoires may reflect thyroid immune responses. In validation, the model predicted progression to ophthalmopathy a median of about 6 months before onset, with approximately 70% sensitivity and about 72% specificity.

TCR beta CDR3 regions were amplified from RNA transcripts. The TCR CDR3 was subjected to a first round of RT-PCR using the HTBI primer set and the Qiagen OneStep RT-PCR kit. Libraries were constructed in a second round of multiplex PCR, after which size selection and purification were performed. The libraries were sequenced on an Illumina HiSeq2000 using paired-end 100 bp reads. The authors processed their data as follows. SOAPnuke was used to process the raw data, throwing out any read that contained adapters or uncalled bases, had a mean Phred below 15, or lacked an exact constant-primer or identifier match. COPE v1.2.5 was used to merge the high-quality paired reads, and each unique nucleotide sequence was defined as a clonotype. Clonotypes were aligned to IMGT TRBV, TRBD and TRBJ reference segments using MiTCR v1.1. Analysis was restricted to V-J combinations with a frequency above 0.0001, which covered roughly 99% of repertoires. A TCS score was defined as the ratio between F50 (clonal expansion) and ExV (chaos), using BLOSUM62-based TCRdist between CDR3 peptides within each V-J. Welch's t-statistics and random forest reduced roughly 540 V-J features to roughly 13, which were used in a naive Bayes classifier (R e1071). The raw public reads went through TCRdb reprocessing: fastp at Q25, MiXCR clone calling, in-frame beta chains kept. Each CDR3 protein appears once, grouped with its most common genes and DNA. TCRdb assigned the V and J calls; the authors' analysis was not used. This sample gives over 350,000 distinct CDR3 sequences in total; about 15% of them show up just once. Roughly 13% of the sample lies in the top ten.

This clonotype was observed at least ten times. This receptor's antigen is unknown. Nothing much larger sits one base from this clone, and base qualities are not available. A distance of 13 bases separates the germline ends of V and J, which lose 4 bases and 3 bases respectively. Based on the germline V gene, the CDR1 and CDR2 sequences are KGHDR and SFDVKD. Taken from cysteine to phenylalanine, the CDR3 has 15 residues. This entry keeps only the CDR3 DNA: 45 bases, framed from base 1. Moderately to severely active disease, a Clinical Activity Score of at least 3, a NOSPECS grade of at least 4, and a duration under 3 months were present in ophthalmopathy patients. Any patient with an uncontrolled infection, another autoimmune disease, pregnancy or lactation was excluded. Diagnoses relied on clinical symptoms, serum thyroxine and TRAb, thyroid ultrasound and orbital computed tomography. PBMCs were isolated from 10 ml of fresh peripheral blood by Ficoll-Paque density gradient centrifugation. Total RNA was extracted with Trizol reagent, and quality was checked on an Agilent 2100 Bioanalyzer.

This sequence uses TRBV24-1 and TRBJ2-3; confidence is insufficient to name the D gene. The TCR was taken from a man aged 18 to 35 with Graves' ophthalmopathy. The sequencing input was blood. The CDR3 protein sequence reads: CATSDPGYLTDTQYF. The base sequence is TGTGCCACCAGTGACCCAGGATATTTAACAGATACGCAGTATTTT.